The 19 T cell receptor beta chains reported below all come from one sample, sequenced in a study of T-cell reconstitution after alpha-beta-depleted transplantation in children. Study results and caveats: One year post-transplant, T-cell counts and diversity were largely derived from T cells produced anew.

Antigen specificity for these receptors is unknown. Unique molecular identifiers were used in preparing the TCRbeta library. TCRdb re-analysed the PCR reads in MiXCR, keeping a single row per CDR3 protein. This table holds approximately 300,000 distinct CDR3 sequences, about 7.3% found once. The input for sequencing was peripheral blood, taken 360 days after TCRalphabeta/CD19-depleted stem cell transplant. These receptors originate from a female patient between 2 and 10 years old who had a stem cell transplant for Fanconi anemia, so the T cells may come from the graft donor.

The sample holds a few counts of this clonotype. The V gene is TRBV10-3, the J gene TRBJ2-3, with D possibly TRBD2 on 7 matching bases. This CDR3 is built from 16 residues. The germline V gene has CDR1 ENHRY and CDR2 SYGVKD. With 0 bases removed from V and 3 bases from J, the gap between germline ends came to 13 bases. The DNA of the CDR3 is TGTGCCATCAGTGAGTCAAGGGGGGGGCCAACAGATACGCAGTATTTT. It specifies CAISESRGGPTDTQYF.

This clonotype has more than one count but fewer than ten. V gene TRBV18 combines with J gene TRBJ2-2; weak D call: TRBD2 (5 bases). V was cut by 0 bases and J by 1 base, with 9 bases left in between. From germline, CDR1 is KGHSH and CDR2 LQKENI. The CDR3 extends over 16 amino acids. CDR3 in amino acids: CASSPPSGRNTGELFF. CDR3 DNA sequence: TGTGCCAGCTCACCACCGTCGGGAAGGAACACCGGGGAGCTGTTTTTT.

This clonotype showed up many times. V and J are TRBV9 and TRBJ2-6, with a possible D match to TRBD1 (6 bases). The CDR3 loop spans 16 amino acids. V lost 0 bases and J lost 1, with 8 bases in between. Germline CDR1 is SGDLS and CDR2 is YYNGEE. In DNA, the CDR3 is TGTGCCAGCAGCGTAGAAGGGGGATCTGGGGCCAACGTCCTGACTTTC. This gives the protein CASSVEGGSGANVLTF.

At least ten counts were recorded for this clonotype. The V gene is TRBV10-3, the J gene TRBJ2-7; either TRBD1 or TRBD2 may fit D (5 bases each). Trimming took 8 bases from V and 0 from J, leaving 17 bases between them. The CDR3 covers 15 residues. CDR1 ENHRY and CDR2 SYGVKD come from the germline V gene. CDR3 region: CAIGTGTAGSYEQYF. The CDR3 DNA sequence: TGTGCCATCGGAACCGGGACGGCAGGCTCCTACGAGCAGTACTTC.

This clonotype was found many times. This chain uses TRBV3-1 with TRBJ2-1; tentatively, D is TRBD2 (5 bases). The ends were cut back, 2 bases at V and 10 bases at J, with 9 bases in the middle. The CDR3 spans 12 residues. The germline gives CDR1 LGHDT, CDR2 YNNKEL (reference sequence). CDR3 sequence: CASSQTGLEQFF. Written as DNA, the CDR3 is TGTGCCAGCAGCCAAACCGGACTGGAGCAGTTCTTC.

The chain carries TRBV20-1 and TRBJ2-1, with D possibly TRBD1 on 5 matching bases. Trimming took off 6 bases at V and 3 bases at J, with 15 bases between the two ends. Germline V gene data show CDR1 as DFQATT and CDR2 as SNEGSKA (reference sequence). There are 14 residues in the CDR3. Written as DNA, the CDR3 is TGCAGTGCCACGGGCCAGGGCCACTACAATGAGCAGTTCTTC. The encoded protein is CSATGQGHYNEQFF.

This clonotype turned up a few times. The gene calls are TRBV28 and TRBJ1-2, with D hard to call. Germline V CDR1 and CDR2: MDHEN, SYDVKM. Trimming removed 5 bases at V and 0 bases at J, with 7 bases between. The CDR3 loop spans 13 amino acids. CDR3 coding DNA: TGTGCCAGCAGTGCACCGCCTAACTATGGCTACACCTTC. It codes for CASSAPPNYGYTF.

This clonotype was seen repeatedly, ten times or more. The chain combines TRBV6-1 with TRBJ2-2; the D gene could be TRBD1 or TRBD2 (5 bases each). CDR1 and CDR2 from the germline V gene are MNHNS and SASEGT. The V and J ends lost 8 bases and 2 bases respectively, with 12 bases between them. CDR3 length equals 14 residues. The CDR3 sequence: CASYRGTNTGELFF. CDR3 bases: TGTGCCAGCTATCGAGGGACCAACACCGGGGAGCTGTTTTTT.

This clonotype was seen ten or more times. The V gene is TRBV12-3 or TRBV12-4, the J gene TRBJ2-7; 10 bases match TRBD1. V shed 8 bases, J shed 5 bases, and the junction held 15 bases outside the gene matches. This CDR3 has 16 residues. CDR3 in amino acids: CASSNPGTGVLHEQYF. CDR3 bases: TGTGCCAGCTCTAACCCCGGGACAGGGGTTCTCCACGAGCAGTACTTC.

This clonotype was observed many times. The chain links TRBV9 to TRBJ2-5, with D perhaps being TRBD1 or TRBD2 (6 bases each). Germline V lookup: CDR1 SGDLS, CDR2 YYNGEE. V lost 2 bases and J lost 1, with 12 bases in between. The CDR3 extends over 15 amino acids. CDR3 nucleotides: TGTGCCAGCAGCGTTAGTACGGGGGCCCAAGAGACCCAGTACTTC. Translation: CASSVSTGAQETQYF.

This clonotype was counted at least ten times. V gene TRBV12-3 or TRBV12-4 combines with J gene TRBJ2-7; 15 positions match TRBD2. The CDR3 runs to 18 residues. V gave up 2 bases and J gave up 6 bases; unmatched junction bases: 11. The CDR3 here is CASSLKGLAGGTSREQYF. CDR3 nucleotides: TGTGCCAGCAGTTTAAAGGGACTAGCGGGGGGAACCTCTCGCGAGCAGTACTTC.

Ten or more counts support this clonotype. This chain joins TRBV12-3 or TRBV12-4 and TRBJ2-1; 8 nucleotides line up with TRBD2. This CDR3 is 16 amino acids long. J gave up 0 bases and V 5 bases, and 6 bases lay outside the gene matches. CDR3 coding DNA: TGTGCCAGCAGTGGAACTAGCGGACCCTCCTACAATGAGCAGTTCTTC. Translated: CASSGTSGPSYNEQFF.

CDR3 coding DNA: TGTGCCAGCAGCTTTGTAGCGGACGCCAATGAGCAGTTCTTC. Translating it yields CASSFVADANEQFF. The chain recombines TRBV11-2 with TRBJ2-1, with D possibly TRBD2 on 6 matching bases. V was cut by 3 bases and J by 6 bases, with 12 bases left in between. Germline V gene data show CDR1 as SGHAT and CDR2 as FQNNGV. The CDR3 is 14 residues long.

V gene TRBV2 combines with J gene TRBJ2-2; no clear D gene. CDR1 and CDR2 (germline): SNHLY, FYNNEI. V was shortened by 4 bases and J by 5 bases, with 8 bases between the two germline ends. The CDR3 extends over 13 amino acids. The CDR3 DNA follows: TGTGCCAGCAGTGTTTCAGTGACCGGGGAGCTGTTTTTT. Translation gives CASSVSVTGELFF.

This clonotype has only a few counts. For the CDR3, the DNA is TGTGCCAGCCTCAAAGGCTCCGGGACAGGGTACTACGAGCAGTACGTC. Its protein is CASLKGSGTGYYEQYV. The chain combines TRBV7-2 with TRBJ2-7; 9 nucleotides line up with TRBD1. J was trimmed by 3 bases and V by 8 bases; bases with no gene match: 14. Germline loops: CDR1 SGHTA, CDR2 FQGNSA. The CDR3 has 16 amino acids.

The rearrangement uses TRBV4-2 and TRBJ2-1, with 7 bases matching TRBD2. V was pared by 4 bases and J by 6 bases, with 3 bases of the junction left unmatched. This CDR3 region has 13 residues. The germline V gene has CDR1 LGHNA and CDR2 YNFKEQ. CDR3 DNA sequence: TGTGCCAGCAGCCCCGGGGGGTTCAATGAGCAGTTCTTC. Encoded protein: CASSPGGFNEQFF.

This clonotype has ten or more counts. This chain connects TRBV12-3 or TRBV12-4 to TRBJ1-6; D is ambiguous. The ends were cut back, 1 base at V and 8 bases at J, with 18 bases in the middle. This CDR3 is built from 17 residues. Here the CDR3 reads CASSLGRGRYLYSPLHF. The CDR3 nucleotides are TGTGCCAGCAGTTTAGGGCGGGGTCGGTATCTTTATTCACCCCTCCACTTT.

This clonotype was observed a few times. The chain carries TRBV13 and TRBJ1-2; TRBD1 matches at 9 bases. The V and J ends lost 5 bases and 7 bases, in that order; junction bases with no gene match: 5. This CDR3 has 13 amino acids. Looked up from germline, CDR1 is PRHDT and CDR2 is FYEKMQ (reference sequence). The chain's CDR3 is CASSEDRGGGYTF. CDR3 sequence (DNA): TGTGCCAGCAGCGAAGACAGGGGGGGTGGCTACACCTTC.

This clonotype came up many times. The V and J genes are TRBV5-1 and TRBJ2-7, with 7 bases lining up with TRBD1. J was trimmed by 2 bases and V by 1 base; bases with no gene match: 6. The CDR3 contains 15 residues. Per germline, CDR1 SGHRS and CDR2 YFSETQ. CDR3 residues: CASSLTGASPYEQYF. CDR3 coding DNA: TGCGCCAGCAGCTTGACAGGGGCCTCACCCTACGAGCAGTACTTC.